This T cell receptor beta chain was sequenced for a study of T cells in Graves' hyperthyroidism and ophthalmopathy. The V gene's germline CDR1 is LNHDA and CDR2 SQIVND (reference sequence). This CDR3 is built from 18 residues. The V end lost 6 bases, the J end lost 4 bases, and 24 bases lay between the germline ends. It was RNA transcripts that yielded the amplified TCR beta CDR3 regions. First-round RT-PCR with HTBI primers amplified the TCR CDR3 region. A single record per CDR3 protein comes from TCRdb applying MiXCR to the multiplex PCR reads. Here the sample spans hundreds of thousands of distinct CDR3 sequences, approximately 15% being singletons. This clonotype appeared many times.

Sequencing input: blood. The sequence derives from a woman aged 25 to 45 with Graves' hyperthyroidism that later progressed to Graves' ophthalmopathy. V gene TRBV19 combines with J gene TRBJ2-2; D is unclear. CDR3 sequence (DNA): TGTGCCAGTAGCTGGATTAGTTCGGCGTTCGACGGCACCGGGGAGCTGTTTTTT. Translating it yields CASSWISSAFDGTGELFF.